Sequencing of this TCR beta chain was carried out in a study of T cell changes during pregnancy in multiple sclerosis. Produced via immunoSEQ multiplex PCR; TCRdb's table is partial and in-frame only. Of fewer than 65,000 clones listed, about 90% are singletons. V was pared by 0 bases and J by 4 bases, with 5 bases of the junction left unmatched. This CDR3 contains 16 residues. CDR1 is ENHRY, CDR2 SYGVKD, per germline. This TCR came from a female donor with multiple sclerosis, enrolled in a pregnancy study. This material consisted of CD4+ T cells from peripheral blood mononuclear cells, taken in the first trimester of pregnancy. V usage is TRBV10-3 and J usage is TRBJ1-2; TRBD1 matches at 10 bases. In nucleotides, the CDR3 is TGTGCCATCAGTGAGTCGGGGACAGGGGTAAGCTATGGCTACACCTTC. This codes for CAISESGTGVSYGYTF.